This TCR beta chain was identified during a study of CDR3 diversity in severe acne (dated 2019 in TCRdb). The CDR3 numbers 12 residues from cysteine through phenylalanine. The entry retains the CDR3 DNA only, 36 bases that are in frame from base 1. V is reduced by 4 bases and J by 4 bases, leaving a spacing of 8 bases between them. CDR1 is given as SGHTA and CDR2 as FQGNSA, both from the germline V gene. This clonotype was seen more than once but under ten times. Its antigen remains undetermined. No per-base quality is available; no much larger clone lies one base away. To prepare the library, PCR was applied. TCRdb names Illumina HiSeq 2000 as the instrument used. TCRdb passed the public sequencing reads through fastp at Q25 and MiXCR, retaining productive beta sequences. CDR3 protein duplicates are merged, each entry listing the most common genes and DNA. Recorded for this sample are almost 85,000 distinct CDR3 sequences; 50% to 65% of them occurred a single time. Roughly an eighth of the sample belongs to the ten largest clones.

Recombination connected TRBV7-2 to TRBJ2-7, and possibly TRBD1, on 5 matching bases. The source is a male donor in good health, without acne. The specimen was blood. The nucleotide sequence is TGTGCCAGCAGCTCGCAGGGATACGAGCAGTACTTC. Translated, this is CASSSQGYEQYF. The CDR3, completed at both ends by the reference TRBV7-2 and TRBJ2-7 genes, gives the full variable domain GAGVSQSPSNKVTEKGKDVELRCDPISGHTALYWYRQSLGQGLEFLIYFQGNSAPDKSGLPSDRFSAERTGGSVSTLTIQRTQQEDSAVYLCASSSQGYEQYFGPGTRLTVT.